The sequence of this TCR beta chain was determined in a study of CD8 T cells in ankylosing spondylitis. From the 5' RACE reads, TCRdb called clonotypes with MiXCR, one entry per CDR3 protein. The repertoire holds about 260,000 distinct CDR3 sequences, 20% seen once, with roughly 8.3% in the top ten. The V end lost 8 bases, the J end lost 5 bases, and 19 bases lay between the germline ends. The CDR3 totals 14 residues. Per the germline V gene, CDR1 is ENHRY and CDR2 is SYGVKD. The receptor was isolated from a male donor with ankylosing spondylitis or in good health (not recorded which). Source material: blood, either unsorted or a sorted T cell fraction (not recorded which). The chain employs TRBV10-3 and TRBJ2-7; tentative D call: TRBD2 (5 bases). CDR3: CAIQKGPYGDEQYV. In DNA form, the CDR3 reads TGTGCCATCCAGAAGGGCCCTTACGGGGACGAGCAGTACGTC.